This TCR beta chain was sequenced in a study of blood T cells in healthy people across ages. Study-level points and caveats: More naive CD4+ cells and higher diversity were found in long-lived than in aged donors. Naive T cell percentage strongly correlated with TCR beta diversity.

A second PCR of 7 to 11 cycles used a sample-barcoded 5' primer and a J-beta primer mix. One entry per CDR3 protein, called by TCRdb with MiXCR from the 5' RACE reads. Here the sample spans around 970,000 distinct CDR3 sequences, approximately 50% being singletons. This CDR3 comprises 15 residues. After removal of 1 base from V and 4 bases from J, the junction contained 4 bases not matched to a gene. The germline V gene has CDR1 SGDLS and CDR2 YYNGEE. This clonotype came up many times. Its target is unknown. This clonotype was sampled from a woman aged 55-69 years in good health. The sample comprised blood. The chain links TRBV9 to TRBJ2-1; 8 bases are shared with TRBD1. CDR3 sequence reads: CASSVQGARYNEQFF. The CDR3 DNA reads TGTGCCAGCAGCGTACAGGGGGCGAGGTACAATGAGCAGTTCTTC.